The next 6 T cell receptor beta chains were all read from a single sample in a study of T cell repertoires in cytomegalovirus infection. Each CDR3 protein is one row after TCRdb ran MiXCR on the reads. The data contain 7,400 or so distinct CDR3 sequences, around three fifths of them singletons. Their target antigens are unknown. Sequencing was performed on PBMCs, sequenced either directly or after in vitro stimulation (not recorded which). These receptors originate from a human donor in good health (CMV status not recorded). Some clones in this sample may be carry-over from other donors' samples.

Comment on this clonotype: The conserved final phenylalanine or tryptophan is absent from the CDR3, which likely points to a read error. It is unclear where the CDR3 begins or ends on the DNA, so no DNA is shown, and the CDR3 is as TCRdb lists it. The chain carries TRBV7-6 and TRBJ1-5. The CDR3 totals 15 residues, both ends included. Germline V gene data show CDR1 as SGHVS and CDR2 as FNYEAQ. This CDR3 reads CASSPETYSNQPPHL.

In its sample, this clonotype was seen a few times. The rearrangement links TRBV27 to TRBJ1-5; TRBD1 might be the D (5 bases). The CDR3 is 13 residues long. In germline, CDR1 is MNHEY, CDR2 SMNVEV (reference sequence). V was trimmed by 11 bases and J by 7 bases, leaving 18 bases between them. CDR3 in amino acids: CARRAGSGQPQHF. The CDR3 DNA reads as TGTGCCCGGCGTGCAGGGTCTGGGCAGCCCCAGCATTTT.

This clonotype was observed a single time. The CDR3 does not close with the conserved phenylalanine or tryptophan, likely indicating a read error. The chain couples TRBV12-3 or TRBV12-4 to TRBJ1-1; D is unresolved. CDR3 size: 16 residues. CDR3 in DNA: TGTGACAGCAGCCTCATGGTTTCCAAACAGTTCACTGAAGCTTTCTTG. Translated: CDSSLMVSKQFTEAFL.

This clonotype was counted ten times or more. The gene calls are TRBV28 and TRBJ2-1, with TRBD2 as a possible D gene (5 bases). V was pared by 4 bases and J by 3 bases, with 13 bases between. Germline assignment: CDR1 MDHEN and CDR2 SYDVKM. The CDR3 is 15 amino acids. This CDR3 reads CASSSPAAIYNEQFF. The CDR3 region has the DNA TGTGCCAGCAGTTCCCCAGCGGCAATCTACAATGAGCAGTTCTTC. Variable domain in full (rest from reference TRBV28 and TRBJ2-1): DVKVTQSSRYLVKRTGEKVFLECVQDMDHENMFWYRQDPGLGLRLIYFSYDVKMKEKGDIPEGYSVSREKKERFSLILESASTNQTSMYLCASSSPAAIYNEQFFGPGTRLTVL.

This chain's CDR3 is CASSPRTGEAFF. The CDR3 DNA reads TGTGCCAGCAGCCCCCGGACTGGAGAAGCTTTCTTT. The J gene is TRBJ1-1, the V gene TRBV7-2; D gene ambiguous. Trimming shortened V by 5 bases and J by 8 bases, and 12 bases separated the two germline ends. Germline CDR1 and CDR2: SGHTA and FQGNSA. The CDR3 sequence is 12 residues long.

The CDR3 DNA reads as TGTGCCAGCAGCTTAGACAGAATAGCCGGGCAGTACTTC. Its protein product is CASSLDRIAGQYF. This rearrangement joins TRBV7-2 to TRBJ2-7; no clear D. Germline V CDR1 and CDR2: SGHTA, FQGNSA. The CDR3 is made up of 13 amino acids. V was cut by 1 base and J by 9 bases, with 13 bases left in between.